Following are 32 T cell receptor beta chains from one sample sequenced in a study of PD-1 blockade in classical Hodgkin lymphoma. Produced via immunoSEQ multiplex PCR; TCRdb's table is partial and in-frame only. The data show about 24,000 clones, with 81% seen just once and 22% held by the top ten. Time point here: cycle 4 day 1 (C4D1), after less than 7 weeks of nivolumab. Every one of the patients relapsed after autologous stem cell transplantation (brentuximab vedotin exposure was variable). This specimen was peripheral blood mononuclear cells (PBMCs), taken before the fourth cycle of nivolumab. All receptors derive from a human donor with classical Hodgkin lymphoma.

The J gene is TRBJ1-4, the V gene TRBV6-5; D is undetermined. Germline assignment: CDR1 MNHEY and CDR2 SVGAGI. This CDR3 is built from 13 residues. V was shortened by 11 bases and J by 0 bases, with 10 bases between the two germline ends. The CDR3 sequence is CAAQVTTNEKLFF. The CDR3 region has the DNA TGTGCCGCGCAAGTGACAACTAATGAAAAACTGTTTTTT.

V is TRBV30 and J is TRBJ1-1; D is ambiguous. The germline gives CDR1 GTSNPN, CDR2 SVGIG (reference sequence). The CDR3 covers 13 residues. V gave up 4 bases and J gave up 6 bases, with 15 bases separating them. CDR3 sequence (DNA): TGTGCCTGGACCCCCCCAGGCGTCTCTGAAGCTTTCTTT. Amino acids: CAWTPPGVSEAFF.

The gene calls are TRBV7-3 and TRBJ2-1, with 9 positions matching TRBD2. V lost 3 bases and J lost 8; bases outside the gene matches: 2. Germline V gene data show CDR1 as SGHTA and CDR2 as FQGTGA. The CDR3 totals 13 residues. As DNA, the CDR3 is TGTGCCAGCAGCTTTAGCGGGAGCCATGAGCAGTTCTTC. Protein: CASSFSGSHEQFF.

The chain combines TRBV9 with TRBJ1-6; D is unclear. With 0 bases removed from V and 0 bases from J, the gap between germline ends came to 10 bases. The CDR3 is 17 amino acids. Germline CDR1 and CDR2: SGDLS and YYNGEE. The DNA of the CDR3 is TGTGCCAGCAGCGTAGGAGGGTTGGTCTCCTATAATTCACCCCTCCACTTT. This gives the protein CASSVGGLVSYNSPLHF.

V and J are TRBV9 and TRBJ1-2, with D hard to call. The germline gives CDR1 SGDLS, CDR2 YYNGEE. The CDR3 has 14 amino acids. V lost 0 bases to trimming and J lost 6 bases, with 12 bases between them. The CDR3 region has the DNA TGTGCCAGCAGCGTAGGGTCCTACACTAATGGCTACACCTTC. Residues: CASSVGSYTNGYTF.

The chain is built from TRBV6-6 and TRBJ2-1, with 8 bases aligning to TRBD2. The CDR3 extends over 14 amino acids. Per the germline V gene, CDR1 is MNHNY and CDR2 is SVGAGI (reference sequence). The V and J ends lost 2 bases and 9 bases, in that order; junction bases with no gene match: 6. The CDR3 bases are TGTGCCAGCAGTTACCCCCCGGGGGGGCTTGAGCAGTTCTTC. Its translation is CASSYPPGGLEQFF.

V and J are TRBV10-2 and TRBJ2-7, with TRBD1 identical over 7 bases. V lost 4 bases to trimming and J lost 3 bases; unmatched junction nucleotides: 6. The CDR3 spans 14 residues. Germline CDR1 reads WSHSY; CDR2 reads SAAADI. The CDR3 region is CASSVRAGGYEQYF. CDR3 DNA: TGCGCCAGCAGTGTTCGGGCAGGGGGCTACGAGCAGTACTTC.

The DNA for the CDR3 is TGTGCCAGCAGTTTTCAGGGGGCGTTTAGCAATCAGCCCCAGCATTTT. This sequence encodes CASSFQGAFSNQPQHF. The chain joins TRBV28 to TRBJ1-5; 8 bases are shared with TRBD1. Germline lookup yields CDR1 MDHEN and CDR2 SYDVKM. Trimming removed 3 bases from V and 0 bases from J; junction bases left unmatched: 4. The CDR3 covers 16 residues.

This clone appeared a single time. The CDR3, as DNA: TGTGCCAGTAGTATCCCGCAGGGACGAAGGAATGAGCAGTTCTTC. Protein sequence: CASSIPQGRRNEQFF. The V call is TRBV19, the J call TRBJ2-1; D may be TRBD1 or TRBD2 (5 bases each). The CDR3 spans 15 residues. The V and J ends lost 3 bases and 7 bases respectively, with 16 bases between them. Germline V gene lookup returns CDR1 LNHDA and CDR2 SQIVND (reference sequence). The full variable domain, with the rest looked up from reference TRBV19 and TRBJ2-1, is DGGITQSPKYLFRKEGQNVTLSCEQNLNHDAMYWYRQDPGQGLRLIYYSQIVNDFQKGDIAEGYSVSREKKESFPLTVTSAQKNPTAFYLCASSIPQGRRNEQFFGPGTRLTVL.

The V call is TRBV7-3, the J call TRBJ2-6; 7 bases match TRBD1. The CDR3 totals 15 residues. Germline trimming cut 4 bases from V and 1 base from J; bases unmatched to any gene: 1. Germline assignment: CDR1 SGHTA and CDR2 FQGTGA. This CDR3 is CASSSGQSGANVLTF. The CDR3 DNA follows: TGTGCCAGCAGCTCGGGACAGTCTGGGGCCAACGTCCTGACTTTC. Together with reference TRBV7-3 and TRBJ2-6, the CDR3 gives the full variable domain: GAGVSQTPSNKVTEKGKYVELRCDPISGHTALYWYRQSLGQGPEFLIYFQGTGAADDSGLPNDRFFAVRPEGSVSTLKIQRTERGDSAVYLCASSSGQSGANVLTFGAGSRLTVL.

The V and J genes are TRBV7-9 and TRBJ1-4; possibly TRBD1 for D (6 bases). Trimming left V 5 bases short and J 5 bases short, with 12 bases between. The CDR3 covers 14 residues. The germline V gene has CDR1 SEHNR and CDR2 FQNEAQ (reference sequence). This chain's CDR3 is CASSPQGRNEKLFF. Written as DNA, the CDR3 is TGTGCCAGCAGCCCACAGGGTAGGAATGAAAAACTGTTTTTT.

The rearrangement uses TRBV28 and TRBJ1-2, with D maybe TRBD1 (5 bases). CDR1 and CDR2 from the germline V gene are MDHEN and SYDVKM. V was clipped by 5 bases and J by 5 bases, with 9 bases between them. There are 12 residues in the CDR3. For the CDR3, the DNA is TGTGCCAGCAGTCAGGGAGAGTATGGCTACACCTTC. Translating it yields CASSQGEYGYTF.

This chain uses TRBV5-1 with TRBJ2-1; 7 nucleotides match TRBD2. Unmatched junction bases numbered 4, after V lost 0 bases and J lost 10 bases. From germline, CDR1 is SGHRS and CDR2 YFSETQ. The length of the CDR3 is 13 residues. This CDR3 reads CASSLARGGEQFF. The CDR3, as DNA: TGCGCCAGCAGCTTGGCAAGGGGAGGGGAGCAGTTCTTC.

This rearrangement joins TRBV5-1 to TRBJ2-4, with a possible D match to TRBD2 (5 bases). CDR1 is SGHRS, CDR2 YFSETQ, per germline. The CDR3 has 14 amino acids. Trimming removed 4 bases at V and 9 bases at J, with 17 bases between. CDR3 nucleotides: TGCGCCAGCAGCCCGGGTAGAGTCGAGGGCATTCAGTACTTC. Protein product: CASSPGRVEGIQYF.

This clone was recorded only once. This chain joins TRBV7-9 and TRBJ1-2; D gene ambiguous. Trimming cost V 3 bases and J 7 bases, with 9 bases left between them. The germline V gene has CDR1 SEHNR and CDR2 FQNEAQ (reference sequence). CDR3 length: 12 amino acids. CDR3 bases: TGTGCCAGCAGCTTTGAGGAGGGTGGCTACACCTTC. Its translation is CASSFEEGGYTF.

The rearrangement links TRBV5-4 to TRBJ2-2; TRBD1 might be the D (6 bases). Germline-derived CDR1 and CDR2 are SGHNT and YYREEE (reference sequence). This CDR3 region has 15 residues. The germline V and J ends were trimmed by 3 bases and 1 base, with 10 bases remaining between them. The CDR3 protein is CASSSGQQNTGELFF. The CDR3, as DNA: TGTGCCAGCAGCTCCGGACAGCAGAACACCGGGGAGCTGTTTTTT.

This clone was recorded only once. The CDR3 DNA reads as TGCGCCAGCAGCTTTAGGGTTTTCGATGGCTACACCTTC. It specifies CASSFRVFDGYTF. This sequence joins TRBV5-1 and TRBJ1-2; D unclear. Trimming pared 2 bases from V and 6 bases from J, leaving 11 bases between. From germline, CDR1 is SGHRS and CDR2 YFSETQ. The CDR3 is 13 amino acids.

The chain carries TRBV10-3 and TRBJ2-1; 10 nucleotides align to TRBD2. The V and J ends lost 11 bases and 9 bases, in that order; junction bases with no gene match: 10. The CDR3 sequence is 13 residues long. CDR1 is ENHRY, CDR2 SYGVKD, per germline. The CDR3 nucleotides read TGTGCCTCCGACACCGGGACTAGCGCTGAGCAGTTCTTC. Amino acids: CASDTGTSAEQFF.

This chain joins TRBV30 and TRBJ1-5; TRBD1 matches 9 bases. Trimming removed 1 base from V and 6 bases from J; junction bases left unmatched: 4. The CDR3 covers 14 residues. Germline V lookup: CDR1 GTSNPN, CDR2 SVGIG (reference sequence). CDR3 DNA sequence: TGTGCCTGGAGTGCCGGGACAGGGCCTCAGCCCCAGCATTTT. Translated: CAWSAGTGPQPQHF.

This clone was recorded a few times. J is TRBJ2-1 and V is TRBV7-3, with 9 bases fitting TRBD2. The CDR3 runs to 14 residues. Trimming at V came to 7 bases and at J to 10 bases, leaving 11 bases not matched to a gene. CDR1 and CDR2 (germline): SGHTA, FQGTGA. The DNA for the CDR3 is TGTGCCAGCACCTCTAGCGGGGCCCTGGGGGAGCAGTTCTTC. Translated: CASTSSGALGEQFF.

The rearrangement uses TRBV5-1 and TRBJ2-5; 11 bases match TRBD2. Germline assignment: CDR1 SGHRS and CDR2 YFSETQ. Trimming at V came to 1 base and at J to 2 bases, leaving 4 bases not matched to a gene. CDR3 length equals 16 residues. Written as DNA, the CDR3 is TGCGCCAGCAGCTTGTTTCTAGCGGGAGGTCAAGAGACCCAGTACTTC. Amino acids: CASSLFLAGGQETQYF. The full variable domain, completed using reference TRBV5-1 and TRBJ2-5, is KAGVTQTPRYLIKTRGQQVTLSCSPISGHRSVSWYQQTPGQGLQFLFEYFSETQRNKGNFPGRFSGRQFSNSRSEMNVSTLELGDSALYLCASSLFLAGGQETQYFGPGTRLLVL.

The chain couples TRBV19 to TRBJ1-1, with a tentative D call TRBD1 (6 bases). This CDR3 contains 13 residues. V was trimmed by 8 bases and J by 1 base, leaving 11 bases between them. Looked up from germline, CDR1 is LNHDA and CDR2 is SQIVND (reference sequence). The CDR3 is CASENRENTEAFF. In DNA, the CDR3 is TGTGCCAGTGAGAACAGGGAGAACACTGAAGCTTTCTTT.

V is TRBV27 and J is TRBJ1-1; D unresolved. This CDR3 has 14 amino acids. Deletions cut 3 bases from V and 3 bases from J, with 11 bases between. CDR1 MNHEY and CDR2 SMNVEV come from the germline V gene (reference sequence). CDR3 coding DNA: TGTGCCAGCAGTTTCAATTTCCCGGACACTGAAGCTTTCTTT. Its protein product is CASSFNFPDTEAFF.

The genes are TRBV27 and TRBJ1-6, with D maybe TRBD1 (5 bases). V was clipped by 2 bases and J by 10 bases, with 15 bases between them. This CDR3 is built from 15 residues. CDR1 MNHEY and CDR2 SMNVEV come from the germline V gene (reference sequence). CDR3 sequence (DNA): TGTGCCAGCAGTTTAGTAGGGGCACTGTCGTCACCCCTCCACTTT. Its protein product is CASSLVGALSSPLHF.

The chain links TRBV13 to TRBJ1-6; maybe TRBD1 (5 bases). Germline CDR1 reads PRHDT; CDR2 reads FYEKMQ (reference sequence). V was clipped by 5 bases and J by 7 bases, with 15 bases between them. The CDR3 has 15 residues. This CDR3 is CASSARDGFNSPLHF. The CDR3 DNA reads TGTGCCAGCAGCGCCCGGGACGGATTCAATTCACCCCTCCACTTT.

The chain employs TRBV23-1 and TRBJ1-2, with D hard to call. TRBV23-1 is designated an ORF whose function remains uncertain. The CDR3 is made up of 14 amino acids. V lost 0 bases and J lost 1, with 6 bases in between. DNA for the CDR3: TGCGCCAGCAGTCAATCGTCAGGTAACTATGGCTACACCTTC. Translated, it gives CASSQSSGNYGYTF.

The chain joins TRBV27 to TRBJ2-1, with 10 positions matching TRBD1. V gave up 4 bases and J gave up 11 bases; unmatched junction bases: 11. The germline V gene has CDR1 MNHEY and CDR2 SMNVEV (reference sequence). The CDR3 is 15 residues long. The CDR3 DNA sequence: TGTGCCAGCAGTTCGGGACAGGGGAAAGGGGATAAGCAGTTCTTC. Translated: CASSSGQGKGDKQFF.

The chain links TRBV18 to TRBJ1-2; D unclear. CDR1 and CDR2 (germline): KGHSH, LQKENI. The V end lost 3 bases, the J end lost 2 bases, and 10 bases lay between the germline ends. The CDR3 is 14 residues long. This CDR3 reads CASSPPSGNYGYTF. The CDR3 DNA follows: TGTGCCAGCTCACCCCCTTCGGGGAACTATGGCTACACCTTC. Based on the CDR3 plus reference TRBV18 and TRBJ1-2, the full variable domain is NAGVMQNPRHLVRRRGQEARLRCSPMKGHSHVYWYRQLPEEGLKFMVYLQKENIIDESGMPKERFSAEFPKEGPSILRIQQVVRGDSAAYFCASSPPSGNYGYTFGSGTRLTVV.

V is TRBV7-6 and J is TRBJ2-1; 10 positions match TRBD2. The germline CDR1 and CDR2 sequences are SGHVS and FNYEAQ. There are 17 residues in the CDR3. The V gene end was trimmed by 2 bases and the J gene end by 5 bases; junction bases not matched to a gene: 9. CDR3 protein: CASSLSIGLAGDNEQFF. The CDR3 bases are TGTGCCAGCAGCTTAAGTATAGGCCTAGCGGGGGACAATGAGCAGTTCTTC.

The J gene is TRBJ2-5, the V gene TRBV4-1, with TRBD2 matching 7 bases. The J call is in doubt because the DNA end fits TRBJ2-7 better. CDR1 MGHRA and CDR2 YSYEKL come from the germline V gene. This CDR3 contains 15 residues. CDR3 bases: TGCGCCAGCAGCACCCGACACCATAGCGGGCACGAGCAGTACTTC. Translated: CASSTRHHSGHEQYF.

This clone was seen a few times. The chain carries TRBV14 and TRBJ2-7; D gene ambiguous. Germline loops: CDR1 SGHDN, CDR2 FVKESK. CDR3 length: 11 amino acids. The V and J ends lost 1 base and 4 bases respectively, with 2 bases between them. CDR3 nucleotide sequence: TGTGCCAGCAGCCAAGGATACGAGCAGTACTTC. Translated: CASSQGYEQYF.

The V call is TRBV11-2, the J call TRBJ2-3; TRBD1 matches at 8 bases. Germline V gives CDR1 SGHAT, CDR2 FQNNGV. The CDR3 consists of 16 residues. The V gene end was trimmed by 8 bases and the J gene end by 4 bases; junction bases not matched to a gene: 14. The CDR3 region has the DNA TGTGCCAGCCGCCTCGGCAGGGGGCTACTGGCAGATACGCAGTATTTT. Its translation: CASRLGRGLLADTQYF.